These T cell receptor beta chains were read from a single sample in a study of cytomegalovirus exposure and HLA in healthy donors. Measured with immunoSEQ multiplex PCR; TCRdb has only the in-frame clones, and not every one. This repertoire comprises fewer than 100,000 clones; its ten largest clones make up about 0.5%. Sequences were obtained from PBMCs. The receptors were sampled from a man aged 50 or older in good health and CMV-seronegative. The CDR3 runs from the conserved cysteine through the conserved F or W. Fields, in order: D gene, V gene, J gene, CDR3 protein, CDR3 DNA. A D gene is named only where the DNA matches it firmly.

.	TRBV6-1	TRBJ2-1	CASSGPQGSYNEQFF	TGTGCCAGCAGTGGTCCACAGGGCTCCTACAATGAGCAGTTCTTC
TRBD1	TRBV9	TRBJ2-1	CASSWGQGQNNEQFF	TGTGCCAGCAGCTGGGGACAGGGTCAAAACAATGAGCAGTTCTTC
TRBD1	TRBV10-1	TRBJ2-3	CASSDQGAAADTQYF	TGCGCCAGCAGTGATCAGGGGGCGGCCGCAGATACGCAGTATTTT
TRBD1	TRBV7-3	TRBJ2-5	CASFDRDQETQYF	TGTGCCAGCTTCGACAGGGACCAAGAGACCCAGTACTTC
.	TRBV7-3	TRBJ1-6	CASSPQGYENSPLHF	TGTGCCAGCAGCCCGCAGGGGTACGAAAATTCACCCCTCCACTTT
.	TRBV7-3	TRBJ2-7	CASSSQGGEQYF	TGTGCCAGCAGCTCCCAGGGGGGCGAGCAGTACTTC
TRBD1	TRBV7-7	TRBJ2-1	CASSPGQGSYNEQFF	TGTGCTAGCAGCCCTGGACAGGGTTCCTACAATGAGCAGTTCTTC
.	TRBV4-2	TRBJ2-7	CASSPPPGVSSYEQYF	TGTGCCAGCAGCCCTCCCCCCGGGGTCTCGTCCTACGAGCAGTACTTC
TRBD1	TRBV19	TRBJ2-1	CASSIWSGGRDEQFF	TGTGCCAGTAGTATTTGGTCAGGGGGCCGCGATGAGCAGTTCTTC
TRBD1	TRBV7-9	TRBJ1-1	CASSRQGGTEAFF	TGTGCCAGCAGCCGACAGGGGGGCACTGAAGCTTTCTTT
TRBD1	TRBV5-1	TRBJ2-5	CASMGQGALGETQYF	TGCGCCAGCATGGGTCAGGGGGCTCTTGGAGAGACCCAGTACTTC
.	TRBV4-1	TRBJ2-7	CASSQDLAGTTSPYEQYF	TGCGCCAGCAGCCAAGATCTAGCCGGCACGACGAGCCCCTACGAGCAGTACTTC
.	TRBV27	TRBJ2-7	CASSAGQRYEQYF	TGTGCCAGCAGTGCGGGACAGCGGTACGAGCAGTACTTC
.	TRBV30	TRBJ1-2	CAWRTENYYGYTF	TGTGCCTGGAGGACAGAGAATTACTATGGCTACACCTTC